The sequence of this T cell receptor beta chain was determined in a study of control samples from healthy donors and cancer patients. Germline V CDR1 and CDR2: SQVTM, ANQGSEA. There are 13 residues in the CDR3. Trimming removed 3 bases from V and 4 bases from J, with 10 bases in between. This clone was detected a few times. TCRdb's copy holds only in-frame clones and misses some; the assay was immunoSEQ multiplex PCR. The table includes more than 35,000 clones, around 94% detected once. Sequenced sample: blood. This clonotype was sampled from a man aged 55 to 70 in good health. V usage is TRBV29-1 and J usage is TRBJ1-5; D may be TRBD1 (5 bases). In DNA, the CDR3 is TGCAGCGTTGACGCAGGGCCTAATCAGCCCCAGCATTTT. Protein sequence: CSVDAGPNQPQHF.